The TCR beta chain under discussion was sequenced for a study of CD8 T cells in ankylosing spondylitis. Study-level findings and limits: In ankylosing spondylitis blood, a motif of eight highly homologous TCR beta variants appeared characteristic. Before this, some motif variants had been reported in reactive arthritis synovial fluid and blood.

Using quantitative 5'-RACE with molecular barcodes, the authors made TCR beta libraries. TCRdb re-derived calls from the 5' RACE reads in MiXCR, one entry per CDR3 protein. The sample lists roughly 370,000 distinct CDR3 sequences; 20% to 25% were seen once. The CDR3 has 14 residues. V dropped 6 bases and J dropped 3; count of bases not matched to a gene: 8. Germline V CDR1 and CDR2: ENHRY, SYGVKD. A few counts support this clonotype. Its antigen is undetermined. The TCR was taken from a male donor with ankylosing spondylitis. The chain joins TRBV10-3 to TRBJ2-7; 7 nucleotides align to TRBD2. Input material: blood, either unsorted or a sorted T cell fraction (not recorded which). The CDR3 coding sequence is TGTGCCATCAGGAACAGTTGGGGGGGCTACGAGCAGTACTTC. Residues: CAIRNSWGGYEQYF.